This TCR beta chain stems from a study of T cell responses to AZD1222 COVID-19 vaccine. Points from the study as a whole: Unmutated variant regions reportedly attract nearly half of all spike-specific TCRs. Once two AZD1222 doses were given, Spike-specific TCR breadth and depth went up. CD4 TCRs associated with vaccination spanned spike, dominating at 160-218 and 743-854.

The CDR3 is 17 residues long. Per germline, CDR1 KGHSH and CDR2 LQKENI. Trimming cost V 0 bases and J 4 bases, with 16 bases left between them. This table comes from immunoSEQ multiplex PCR, and its TCRdb copy is limited to in-frame clones, with some not included. The top ten clones hold around a tenth of a sample with about 120,000 clones, roughly 84% of them seen once. In regard to this clone: Its antigen is unknown.

The gene calls are TRBV18 and TRBJ1-5, with TRBD1 as a possible D gene (6 bases). The sequence came from an adult in good health. The specimen comprised peripheral blood, sampled on day 0 of AZD1222 vaccination. The CDR3 DNA is TGTGCCAGCTCACCACCGTACTCACAGGGTACAAATCAGCCCCAGCATTTT. Translated, it gives CASSPPYSQGTNQPQHF.